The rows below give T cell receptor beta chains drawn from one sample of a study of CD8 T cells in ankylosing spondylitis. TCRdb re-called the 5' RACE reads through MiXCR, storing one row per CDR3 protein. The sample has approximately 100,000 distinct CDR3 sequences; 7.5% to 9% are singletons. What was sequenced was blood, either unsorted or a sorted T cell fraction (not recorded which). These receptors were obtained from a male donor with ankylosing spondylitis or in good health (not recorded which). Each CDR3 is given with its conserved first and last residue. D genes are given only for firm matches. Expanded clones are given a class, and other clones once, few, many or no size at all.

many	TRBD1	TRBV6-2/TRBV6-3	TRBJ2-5	CASSHDRERETQYF	TGTGCCAGCAGTCACGACAGGGAACGAGAGACCCAGTACTTC
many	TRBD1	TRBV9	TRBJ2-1	CASSVGDRPLEQFF	TGTGCCAGCAGCGTAGGGGACAGGCCCCTCGAGCAGTTCTTC
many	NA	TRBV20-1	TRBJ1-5	CSVGGSNQPQHF	TGCAGTGTTGGAGGGTCCAATCAGCCCCAGCATTTT
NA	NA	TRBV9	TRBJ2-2	CASSARDTTGGTGELFF	TGTGCCAGCAGCGCCCGGGACACCACCGGAGGGACCGGGGAGCTGTTTTTT
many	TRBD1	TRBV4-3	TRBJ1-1	CASSPGGGLNTEAFF	TGCGCCAGCAGCCCAGGGGGGGGATTGAACACTGAAGCTTTCTTT
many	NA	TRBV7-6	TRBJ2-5	CASSLAQISGEETQYF	TGTGCCAGCAGCTTAGCGCAGATTAGCGGAGAAGAGACCCAGTACTTC
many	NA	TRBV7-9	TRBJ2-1	CASSLRPPRGNEQFF	TGTGCCAGCAGCTTGCGCCCTCCAAGGGGCAATGAGCAGTTCTTC
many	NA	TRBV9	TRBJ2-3	CASSEGLRNTNTQYF	TGTGCCAGCAGCGAGGGACTCCGAAACACAAATACGCAGTATTTT
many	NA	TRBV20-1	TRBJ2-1	CSARASGGNEQFF	TGCAGTGCCCGTGCGTCTGGTGGCAATGAGCAGTTCTTC
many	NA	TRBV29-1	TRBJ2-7	CSVSHGGQGYEQYF	TGCAGCGTCTCCCACGGAGGGCAAGGGTACGAGCAGTACTTC
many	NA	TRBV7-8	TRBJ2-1	CASSLVAGLNEQFF	TGTGCCAGCAGCTTAGTAGCTGGGCTCAATGAGCAGTTCTTC
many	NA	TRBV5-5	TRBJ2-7	CASSPGTSSSYEQYF	TGTGCCAGCAGCCCCGGGACCTCCAGCTCCTACGAGCAGTACTTC
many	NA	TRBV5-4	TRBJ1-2	CASSLDRDYGYTF	TGTGCCAGCAGCTTGGACAGGGACTATGGCTACACCTTC
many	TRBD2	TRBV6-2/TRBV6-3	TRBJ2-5	CASRPSGGGETQYF	TGTGCCAGCAGACCGTCGGGGGGTGGAGAGACCCAGTACTTC
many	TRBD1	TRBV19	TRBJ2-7	CASSIGRTGGLDEQYF	TGTGCCAGTAGTATAGGCCGGACAGGGGGCTTGGACGAGCAGTACTTC
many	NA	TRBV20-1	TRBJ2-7	CSARGLAYEQYF	TGCAGTGCTAGGGGCTTAGCCTACGAGCAGTACTTC
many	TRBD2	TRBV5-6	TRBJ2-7	CASSPLAGGAYEQYF	TGTGCCAGCAGCCCGCTAGCGGGAGGGGCCTACGAGCAGTACTTC
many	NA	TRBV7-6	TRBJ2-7	CASSLAGAYSYEQYF	TGTGCCAGCAGCTTAGCGGGGGCATACTCCTACGAGCAGTACTTC
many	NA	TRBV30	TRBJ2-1	CAWSVQGRDYNEQFF	TGTGCCTGGAGTGTACAGGGGCGGGACTACAATGAGCAGTTCTTC
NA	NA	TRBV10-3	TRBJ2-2	CAISVWTEGTGELFF	TGTGCCATCAGTGTTTGGACAGAGGGCACCGGGGAGCTGTTTTTT
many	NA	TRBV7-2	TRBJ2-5	CASSSTGTQETQYF	TGTGCCAGCAGTTCAACGGGGACTCAAGAGACCCAGTACTTC
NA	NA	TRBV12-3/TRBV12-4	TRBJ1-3	CASSPRGGFGNTIYF	TGTGCCAGCAGCCCCCGGGGGGGGTTTGGAAACACCATATATTTT